This TCR beta chain was captured in a study of T cells expressing NK-cell markers. Findings of the study overall: In several donors, dominant clonotypes made up about 25-60.1% of CD3+CD56-NKG2C+ cells.

This CDR3 is built from 13 residues. Germline values: CDR1 SGHRS, CDR2 YFSETQ. From its re-call of the 5' RACE reads, TCRdb lists each CDR3 protein once, without DNA. In total, the table holds almost 450,000 distinct CDR3 sequences. Points on this clonotype: Its specificity is unknown.

The origin of this receptor is a woman aged 18-69 years in good health. This rearrangement joins TRBV5-1 to TRBJ2-7. Input material: blood T cells: a sorted CD56 or NKG2C T cell subset, CD4+ or CD8+ T cells, or bulk PBMC T cells (not recorded which). The CDR3 region is CASSLRPGYEQYF.